The T cell receptor (beta chain) under discussion was sequenced for a study of cytomegalovirus exposure and HLA in healthy donors. Study-wide results and caveats: Researchers reportedly found TCR beta sequences accurately predicted most subjects' HLA-A and HLA-B alleles. At a 0.05 false discovery rate, a later analysis found some 18,000 TCR beta sequences to be associated with HLA alleles. Productive status was seen about 90% or about 30% of the time for most TCR beta V segments in an earlier analysis.

In the case of this clone: The antigen is undetermined.

It was with 60 Vbeta and 13 Jbeta primers that the PCR ran. Assay used: immunoSEQ multiplex PCR; TCRdb lists only in-frame clones, some missing. The sample totals 40,000 to 60,000 clones. The CDR3 loop spans 14 amino acids. V lost 0 bases to trimming and J lost 2 bases, with 9 bases between them. Germline CDR1 is SGDLS and CDR2 is YYNGEE. The TCR originated in a man aged 40-55 years in good health and CMV-seropositive. The sample consisted of PBMCs. The V and J genes are TRBV9 and TRBJ2-7; no clear D gene. CDR3 nucleotides: TGTGCCAGCAGCGTAGAGCCCGTTCCCTACGAGCAGTACTTC. It yields the protein CASSVEPVPYEQYF.